Below, 10 T cell receptor beta chains from the same sample are listed, as sequenced in a study of blood T cell repertoires in COVID-19 (dated by TCRdb to the early 2020s). Library method: the immunoSEQ multiplex PCR assay. This immuneACCESS table, as held by TCRdb, lists in-frame sequences with V and J called but not all clones. Of the missing ones, under half trace to an unresolved V gene in checked studies; the others have no known cause. The sample data list around 250,000 clones, and about 87% of these were observed just once. The ten largest clones add up to more than 1% of the sample. What was sequenced was PBMCs or T cells enriched from blood (not recorded which). These receptors were taken from a middle-aged woman with acute COVID-19.

The chain combines TRBV7-2 with TRBJ1-2, with D perhaps TRBD1 (6 bases). This CDR3 contains 13 residues. V was trimmed by 1 base and J by 6 bases, leaving 9 bases between them. Germline V lookup: CDR1 SGHTA, CDR2 FQGNSA. The CDR3 nucleotides read TGTGCCAGCAGCTTAGGACAGGCTGATGGCTACACCTTC. Residues: CASSLGQADGYTF.

This clone was seen only once. The rearrangement links TRBV28 to TRBJ2-5, with D possibly TRBD1 on 6 matching bases. This CDR3 has 14 residues. Germline lookup yields CDR1 MDHEN and CDR2 SYDVKM. V was trimmed by 6 bases and J by 2 bases, leaving 13 bases between them. The CDR3 coding sequence is TGTGCCAGCAGATCGGCAGGGGTTCAAGAGACCCAGTACTTC. This encodes CASRSAGVQETQYF.

The rearrangement uses TRBV3-1 (or the pseudogene TRBV3-2) and TRBJ1-4; D is unclear. Germline V CDR1 and CDR2: LGHDT, YNNKEL (reference sequence). The CDR3 covers 16 residues. Trimming left V 6 bases short and J 4 bases short, with 18 bases between. The chain's CDR3 is CASSSTGSSGNEKLFF. CDR3 DNA sequence: TGTGCCAGCAGTTCGACGGGGTCTTCGGGTAATGAAAAACTGTTTTTT.

In nucleotides, the CDR3 is TGTGCCAGCAGAAGGGACAGCCAAACTGAAGCTTTCTTT. Encoded protein: CASRRDSQTEAFF. The chain uses TRBV12-3 or TRBV12-4 and TRBJ1-1, with 7 bases fitting TRBD1. CDR3 length equals 13 residues. V was clipped by 6 bases and J by 5 bases; unmatched bases: 6.

The CDR3 DNA sequence: TGCGCCAGCAGCCAAGATCCCCAGCGGAGCGCACTCAATGAGCAGTTCTTC. Translation gives CASSQDPQRSALNEQFF. The chain recombines TRBV4-1 with TRBJ2-1; D is perhaps TRBD2 (5 bases). The germline V gene encodes CDR1 MGHRA and CDR2 YSYEKL. V lost 0 bases to trimming and J lost 6 bases, with 18 bases between them. The CDR3 spans 17 residues.

The V gene is TRBV5-1, the J gene TRBJ2-5, with a tentative D call TRBD2 (6 bases). This CDR3 has 14 amino acids. With 3 bases removed from V and 7 bases from J, the gap between germline ends came to 16 bases. Germline V gives CDR1 SGHRS, CDR2 YFSETQ. The CDR3 is CASSSQLAPPTQYF. CDR3 DNA sequence: TGCGCCAGCAGCTCTCAACTAGCACCGCCGACCCAGTACTTC. Full variable domain (missing parts from reference TRBV5-1 and TRBJ2-5): KAGVTQTPRYLIKTRGQQVTLSCSPISGHRSVSWYQQTPGQGLQFLFEYFSETQRNKGNFPGRFSGRQFSNSRSEMNVSTLELGDSALYLCASSSQLAPPTQYFGPGTRLLVL.

This clone was found a few times. The chain combines TRBV6-6 with TRBJ2-6, with D possibly TRBD1 on 6 matching bases. Looked up from germline, CDR1 is MNHNY and CDR2 is SVGAGI (reference sequence). This CDR3 has 18 residues. With 5 bases removed from V and 0 bases from J, the gap between germline ends came to 17 bases. The CDR3 reads CASSQYRASVSGANVLTF. Written as DNA, the CDR3 is TGTGCCAGCAGTCAATACAGGGCATCGGTCTCTGGGGCCAACGTCCTGACTTTC.

This clone has a single count. This chain uses TRBV14 with TRBJ2-5; 9 bases agree with TRBD2. Looked up from germline, CDR1 is SGHDN and CDR2 is FVKESK. CDR3 length equals 16 residues. J was trimmed by 4 bases and V by 4 bases; bases with no gene match: 10. CDR3 loop: CASSPLLAGARETQYF. The CDR3 bases are TGTGCCAGCAGCCCCCTATTAGCGGGAGCTCGAGAGACCCAGTACTTC.

The chain carries TRBV28 and TRBJ1-3; D may be TRBD1 (5 bases). CDR1 and CDR2 (germline): MDHEN, SYDVKM. The CDR3 loop spans 14 amino acids. The V end lost 4 bases, the J end lost 6 bases, and 13 bases lay between the germline ends. The CDR3 DNA sequence: TGTGCCAGCAGTTCGGGAGGGGAGATAAACACCATATATTTT. Protein: CASSSGGEINTIYF. Filled out from reference TRBV28 and TRBJ1-3, the complete variable domain reads DVKVTQSSRYLVKRTGEKVFLECVQDMDHENMFWYRQDPGLGLRLIYFSYDVKMKEKGDIPEGYSVSREKKERFSLILESASTNQTSMYLCASSSGGEINTIYFGEGSWLTVV.

In its sample, this clone was seen once. The chain recombines TRBV9 with TRBJ2-2; no firm D call. V was trimmed by 5 bases and J by 2 bases, leaving 7 bases between them. This CDR3 comprises 13 residues. The germline CDR1 and CDR2 sequences are SGDLS and YYNGEE. CDR3 sequence reads: CASRQDNTGELFF. As DNA, the CDR3 is TGTGCCAGCAGGCAGGATAACACCGGGGAGCTGTTTTTT.